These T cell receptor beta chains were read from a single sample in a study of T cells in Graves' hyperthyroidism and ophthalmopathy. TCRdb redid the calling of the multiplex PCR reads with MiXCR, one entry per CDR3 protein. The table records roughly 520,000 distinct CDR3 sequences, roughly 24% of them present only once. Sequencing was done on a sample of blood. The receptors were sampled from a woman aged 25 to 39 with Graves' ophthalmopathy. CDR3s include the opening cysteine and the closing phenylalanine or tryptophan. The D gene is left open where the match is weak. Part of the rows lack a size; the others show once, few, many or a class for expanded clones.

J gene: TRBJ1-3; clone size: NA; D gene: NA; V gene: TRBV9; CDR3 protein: CASSVAPKSGNTIYF; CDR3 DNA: TGTGCCAGCAGCGTAGCCCCCAAATCTGGAAACACCATATATTTT
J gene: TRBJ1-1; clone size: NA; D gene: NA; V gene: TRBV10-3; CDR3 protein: CAVSERRNTEAFF; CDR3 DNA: TGTGCCGTCAGTGAGCGGCGCAACACTGAAGCTTTCTTT
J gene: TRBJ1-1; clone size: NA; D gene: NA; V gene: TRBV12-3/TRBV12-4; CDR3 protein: CASSLEGLRNTEAFF; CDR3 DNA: TGTGCCAGCAGTTTGGAGGGGCTTAGGAACACTGAAGCTTTCTTT
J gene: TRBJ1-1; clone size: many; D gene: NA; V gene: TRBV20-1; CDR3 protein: CSARPTAGQGEAFF; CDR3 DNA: TGCAGTGCTAGGCCTACAGCAGGGCAGGGTGAAGCTTTCTTT
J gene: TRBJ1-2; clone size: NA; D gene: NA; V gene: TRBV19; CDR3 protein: CACSSYRDTYGYTF; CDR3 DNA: TGTGCCTGTAGTTCGTACCGGGACACCTATGGCTACACCTTC
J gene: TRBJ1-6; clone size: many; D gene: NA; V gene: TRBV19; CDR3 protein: CASKDLLSPLHF; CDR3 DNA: TGTGCCAGTAAGGACCTCCTCTCACCCCTCCACTTT
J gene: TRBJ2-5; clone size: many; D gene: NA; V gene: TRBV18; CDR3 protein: CASFDRGLETQYF; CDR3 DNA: TGTGCCAGCTTCGATCGGGGCCTAGAGACCCAGTACTTC
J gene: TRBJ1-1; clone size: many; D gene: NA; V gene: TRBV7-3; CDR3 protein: CASSLFPLQGHEAFF; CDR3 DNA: TGTGCCAGCAGCTTATTCCCCCTACAAGGCCATGAAGCTTTCTTT
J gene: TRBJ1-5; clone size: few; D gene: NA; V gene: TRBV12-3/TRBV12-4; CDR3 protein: CASSGTWGDNQPQHF; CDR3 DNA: TGTGCCAGCAGTGGGACGTGGGGGGACAATCAGCCCCAGCATTTT
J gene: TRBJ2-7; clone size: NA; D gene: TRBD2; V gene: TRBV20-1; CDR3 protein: CSARVAIAGGGEQYF; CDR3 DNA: TGCAGTGCTAGAGTCGCGATAGCGGGAGGGGGCGAGCAGTACTTC
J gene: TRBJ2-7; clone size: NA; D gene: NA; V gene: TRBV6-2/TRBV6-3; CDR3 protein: CASSYPRGTYEQYF; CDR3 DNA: TGTGCCAGCAGTTACCCCAGGGGGACTTACGAGCAGTACTTC
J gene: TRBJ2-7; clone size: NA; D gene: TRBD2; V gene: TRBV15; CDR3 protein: CATSGLGLAGPYEQYF; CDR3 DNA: TGTGCCACCAGCGGACTGGGACTAGCGGGACCCTACGAGCAGTACTTC
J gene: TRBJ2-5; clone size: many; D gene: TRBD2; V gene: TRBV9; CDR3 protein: CASSLGLADQETQYF; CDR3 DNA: TGTGCCAGCAGCCTTGGACTAGCGGACCAAGAGACCCAGTACTTC
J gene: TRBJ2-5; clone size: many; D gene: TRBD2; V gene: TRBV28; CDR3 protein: CATGGGGEETQYF; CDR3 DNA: TGTGCCACCGGGGGCGGGGGGGAAGAGACCCAGTACTTC
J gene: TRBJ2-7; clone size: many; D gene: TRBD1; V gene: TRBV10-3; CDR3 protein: CAISGQGSDEQYF; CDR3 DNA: TGTGCCATCAGCGGACAGGGTTCGGATGAGCAGTACTTC
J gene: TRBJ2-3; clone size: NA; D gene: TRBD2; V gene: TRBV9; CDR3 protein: CASSAPSGLAGLDTQYF; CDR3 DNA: TGTGCCAGCAGCGCACCTAGCGGGCTAGCGGGGCTAGATACGCAGTATTTT
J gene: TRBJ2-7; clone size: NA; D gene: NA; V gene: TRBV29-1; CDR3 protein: CSALGGSTYEQYF; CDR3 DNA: TGCAGCGCCTTGGGAGGCTCTACCTACGAGCAGTACTTC
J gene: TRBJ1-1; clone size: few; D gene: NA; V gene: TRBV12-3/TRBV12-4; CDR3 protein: CASSFRSGTTEAFF; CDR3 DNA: TGTGCCAGCAGTTTTAGGAGCGGGACTACTGAAGCTTTCTTT
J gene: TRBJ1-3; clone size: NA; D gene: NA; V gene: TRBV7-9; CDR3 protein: CASSPDSYSGNTIYF; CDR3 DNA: TGTGCCAGCAGCCCCGACAGCTACTCTGGAAACACCATATATTTT
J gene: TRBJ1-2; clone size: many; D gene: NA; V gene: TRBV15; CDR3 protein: CATSSTGTHMSGYTF; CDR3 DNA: TGTGCCACCAGCAGCACCGGGACCCATATGTCGGGCTACACCTTC
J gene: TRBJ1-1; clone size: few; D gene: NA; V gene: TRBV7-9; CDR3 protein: CASSFLLPMNTEAFF; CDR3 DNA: TGTGCCAGCAGCTTCCTTCTTCCGATGAACACTGAAGCTTTCTTT
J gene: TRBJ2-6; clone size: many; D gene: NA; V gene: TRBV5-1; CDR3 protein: CASSLMGVGANVLTF; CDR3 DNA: TGCGCCAGCAGCTTGATGGGGGTAGGGGCCAACGTCCTGACTTTC
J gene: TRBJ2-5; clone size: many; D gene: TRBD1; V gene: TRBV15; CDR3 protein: CATSRRTGQETQYF; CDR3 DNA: TGTGCCACCAGCAGACGGACAGGCCAAGAGACCCAGTACTTC
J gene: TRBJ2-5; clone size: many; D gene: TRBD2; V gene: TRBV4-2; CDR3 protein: CASSARLAGRETQYF; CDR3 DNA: TGTGCCAGCAGCGCCCGACTAGCGGGGAGGGAGACCCAGTACTTC
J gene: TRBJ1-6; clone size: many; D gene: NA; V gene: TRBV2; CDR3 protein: CASKGDSYNSPLHF; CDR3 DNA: TGTGCCAGCAAAGGCGACTCCTATAATTCACCCCTCCACTTT
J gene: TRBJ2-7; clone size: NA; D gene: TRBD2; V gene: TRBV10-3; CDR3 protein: CAIKAGGDEQYF; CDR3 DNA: TGTGCCATCAAGGCCGGGGGGGACGAGCAGTACTTC
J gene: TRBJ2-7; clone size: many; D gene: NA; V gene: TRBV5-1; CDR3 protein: CASSPGGIEQYF; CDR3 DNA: TGCGCCAGCAGCCCTGGGGGGATCGAGCAGTACTTC
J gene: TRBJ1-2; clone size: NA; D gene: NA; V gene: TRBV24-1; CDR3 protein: CATSDSHLDRHLGYTF; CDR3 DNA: TGTGCCACCAGTGACTCCCATCTCGACCGACATCTTGGCTACACCTTC
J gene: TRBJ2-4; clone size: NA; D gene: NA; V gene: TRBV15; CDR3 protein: CATSRDLIGIGAKNIQYF; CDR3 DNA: TGTGCCACCAGCAGAGATTTGATCGGGATCGGGGCCAAAAACATTCAGTACTTC
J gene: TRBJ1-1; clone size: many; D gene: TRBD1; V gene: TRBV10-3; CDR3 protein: CAISAGTVNTEAFF; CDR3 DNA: TGTGCCATCAGTGCGGGGACAGTGAACACTGAAGCTTTCTTT
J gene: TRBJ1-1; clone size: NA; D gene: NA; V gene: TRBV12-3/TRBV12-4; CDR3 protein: CASSFLGGGNTEAFF; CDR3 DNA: TGTGCCAGCAGTTTCCTTGGGGGAGGGAACACTGAAGCTTTCTTT
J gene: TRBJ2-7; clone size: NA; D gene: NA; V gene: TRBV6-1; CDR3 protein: CASSEFEGAAYEQYF; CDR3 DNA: TGTGCCAGCAGTGAATTTGAAGGGGCAGCCTACGAGCAGTACTTC
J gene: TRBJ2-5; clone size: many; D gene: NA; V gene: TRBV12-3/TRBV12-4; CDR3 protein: CASSRGTETQYF; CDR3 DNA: TGTGCCAGCAGTAGGGGTACCGAGACCCAGTACTTC
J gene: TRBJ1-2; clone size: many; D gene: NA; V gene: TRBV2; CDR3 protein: CASGDNTVGYTF; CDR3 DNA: TGTGCCAGCGGTGACAATACAGTAGGCTACACCTTC
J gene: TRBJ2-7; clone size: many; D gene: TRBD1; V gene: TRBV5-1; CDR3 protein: CASSLGGTGGSEQYF; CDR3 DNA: TGCGCCAGCAGCTTGGGAGGGACAGGGGGTTCCGAGCAGTACTTC
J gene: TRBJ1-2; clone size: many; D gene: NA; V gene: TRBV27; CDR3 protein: CASSLSGRVHYGYTF; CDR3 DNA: TGTGCCAGCAGTTTATCGGGCAGGGTCCACTATGGCTACACCTTC
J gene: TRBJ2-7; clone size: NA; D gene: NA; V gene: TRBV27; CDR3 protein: CASSLKGEQYF; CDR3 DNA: TGTGCCAGCAGTTTAAAGGGCGAGCAGTACTTC
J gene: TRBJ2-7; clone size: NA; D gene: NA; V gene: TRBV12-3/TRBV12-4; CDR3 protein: CASSFAEPYEQYF; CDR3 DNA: TGTGCCAGCAGTTTTGCGGAACCCTACGAGCAGTACTTC
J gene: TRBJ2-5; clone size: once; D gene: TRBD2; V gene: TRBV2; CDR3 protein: CASSDSFGLADQETQYF; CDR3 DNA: TGTGCCAGCAGTGACAGCTTTGGACTAGCGGATCAAGAGACCCAGTACTTC
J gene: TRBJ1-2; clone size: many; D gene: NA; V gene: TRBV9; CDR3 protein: CASSVLGSSNYGYTF; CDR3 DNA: TGTGCCAGCAGCGTCTTGGGGTCCTCGAACTATGGCTACACCTTC
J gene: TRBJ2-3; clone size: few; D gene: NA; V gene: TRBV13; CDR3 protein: CASSPGKDTQYF; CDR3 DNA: TGTGCCAGCAGCCCAGGGAAAGATACGCAGTATTTT
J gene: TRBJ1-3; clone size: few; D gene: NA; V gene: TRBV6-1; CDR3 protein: CASSREGNTIYF; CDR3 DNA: TGTGCCAGCAGCCGGGAGGGAAACACCATATATTTT
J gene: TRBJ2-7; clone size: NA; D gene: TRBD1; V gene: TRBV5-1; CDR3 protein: CATSLYRGPLYEQYF; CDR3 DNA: TGCGCCACCAGCTTATACAGGGGGCCCCTCTACGAGCAGTACTTC
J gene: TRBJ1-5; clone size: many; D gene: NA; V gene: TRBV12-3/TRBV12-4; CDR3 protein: CASSPGSFYSNQPQHF; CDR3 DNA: TGTGCCAGCAGTCCCGGGAGTTTCTATAGCAATCAGCCCCAGCATTTT
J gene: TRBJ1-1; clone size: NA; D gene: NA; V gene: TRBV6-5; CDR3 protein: CASSYDLDTEAFF; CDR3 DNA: TGTGCCAGCAGTTACGATCTCGACACTGAAGCTTTCTTT
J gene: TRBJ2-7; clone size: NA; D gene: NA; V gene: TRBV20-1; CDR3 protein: CSATSTYEQYF; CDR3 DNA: TGCAGTGCTACCTCCACCTACGAGCAGTACTTC
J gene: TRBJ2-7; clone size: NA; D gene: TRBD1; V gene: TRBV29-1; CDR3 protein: CSVTTGGEEGF; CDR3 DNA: TGCAGCGTTACGACAGGGGGCGAGGAAGGCTTC
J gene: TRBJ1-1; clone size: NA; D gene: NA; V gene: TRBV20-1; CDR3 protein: CSAQGQGMTEAFF; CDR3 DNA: TGCAGTGCCCAAGGGCAGGGAATGACTGAAGCTTTCTTT
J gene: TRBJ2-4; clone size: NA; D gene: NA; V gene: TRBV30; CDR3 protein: CAWALGGSRNIKYF; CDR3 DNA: TGTGCCTGGGCCCTGGGAGGTTCGCGGAACATTAAGTACTTC
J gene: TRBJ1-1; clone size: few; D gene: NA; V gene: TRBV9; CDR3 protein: CASSVTRTDPAFF; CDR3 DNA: TGTGCCAGCAGCGTAACCAGAACAGACCCGGCTTTCTTT
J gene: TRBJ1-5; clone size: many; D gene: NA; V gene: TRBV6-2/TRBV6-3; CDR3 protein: CASSYSMWVLSGQPQHF; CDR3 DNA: TGTGCCAGCAGTTACTCGATGTGGGTCCTCAGTGGTCAGCCCCAGCATTTT
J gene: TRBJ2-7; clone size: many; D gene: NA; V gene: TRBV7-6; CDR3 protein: CASSLKDSSYEQYF; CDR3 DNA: TGTGCCAGCAGCTTAAAGGACAGCTCCTACGAGCAGTACTTC
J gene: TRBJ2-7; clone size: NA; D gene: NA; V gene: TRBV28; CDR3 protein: CASSSPRQAGDYEQYF; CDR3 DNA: TGTGCCAGCAGTTCCCCCCGACAGGCAGGGGACTACGAGCAGTACTTC
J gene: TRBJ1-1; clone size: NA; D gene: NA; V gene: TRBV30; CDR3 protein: CAWIDTEAFF; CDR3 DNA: TGTGCCTGGATCGACACTGAAGCTTTCTTT
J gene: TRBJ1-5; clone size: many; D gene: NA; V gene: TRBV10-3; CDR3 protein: CAIDDEYSNQPQHF; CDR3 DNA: TGTGCCATCGACGACGAGTATAGCAATCAGCCCCAGCATTTT
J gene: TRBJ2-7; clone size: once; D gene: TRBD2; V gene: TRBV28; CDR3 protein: CASHGREGPGEQYF; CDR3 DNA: TGTGCCTCACACGGCCGGGAGGGCCCAGGCGAGCAGTACTTC
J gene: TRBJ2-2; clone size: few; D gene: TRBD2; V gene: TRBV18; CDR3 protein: CASSRLAGGPVANTGELFF; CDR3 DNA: TGTGCCAGCTCACGCCTAGCGGGGGGTCCTGTCGCGAACACCGGGGAGCTGTTTTTT
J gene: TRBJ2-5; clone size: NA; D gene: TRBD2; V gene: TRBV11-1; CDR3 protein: CASSPPGGASGDQETQYF; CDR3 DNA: TGTGCCAGCAGCCCTCCCGGGGGGGCTAGCGGGGACCAAGAGACCCAGTACTTC
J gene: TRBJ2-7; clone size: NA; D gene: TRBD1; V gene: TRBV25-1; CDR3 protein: CASSAHRQGVFYEQYF; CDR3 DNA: TGTGCCAGCAGTGCTCACCGACAGGGGGTCTTCTACGAGCAGTACTTC
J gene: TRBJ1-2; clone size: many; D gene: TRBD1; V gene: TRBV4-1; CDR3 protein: CASSQVAQGGGYTF; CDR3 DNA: TGCGCCAGCAGCCAAGTGGCACAGGGGGGAGGCTACACCTTC